These 5 T cell receptor beta chains were all obtained from the same sample, sequenced in a study of post-analysis software for immune sequencing data. cDNA libraries for TCR beta contained unique molecular identifiers. TCRdb independently ran MiXCR on the PCR reads; one entry per CDR3 protein. Among roughly 700,000 distinct CDR3 sequences listed, about 27% were seen once. No antigen is known for these receptors. Study results and limitations: Relative to controls, patients had 4 or 5 TRBV segments at higher frequency, with TRBV5-6, TRBV5-1 and TRBV20-1 among these.

The sample comprised blood. These receptor sequences come from a girl under 18 with multiple sclerosis.

In this sample, this clonotype turned up a few times. This chain joins TRBV10-3 and TRBJ2-7, with 10 positions matching TRBD2. The V and J ends lost 4 bases and 5 bases, in that order; junction bases with no gene match: 8. Germline V gives CDR1 ENHRY, CDR2 SYGVKD. The CDR3 spans 15 residues. CDR3 residues: CAISGDSGRFDEQYF. CDR3 bases: TGTGCCATCAGTGGGGATAGCGGGAGGTTCGACGAGCAGTACTTC.

This clonotype was observed once. The rearrangement joins TRBV30 to TRBJ1-5; possible D gene TRBD1, 6 bases. The CDR3 runs 15 residues. Trimming took 3 bases from V and 0 from J, leaving 12 bases between them. CDR1 GTSNPN and CDR2 SVGIG come from the germline V gene (reference sequence). The CDR3, as DNA: TGTGCCTGGAGCACAGGGTCGGGTAGCAATCAGCCCCAGCATTTT. The encoded protein is CAWSTGSGSNQPQHF.

The V and J genes are TRBV20-1 and TRBJ2-5, with unresolved D. Trimming removed 5 bases from V and 0 bases from J, with 10 bases in between. The CDR3 extends over 13 amino acids. Germline V gene sequence: CDR1 DFQATT, CDR2 SNEGSKA (reference sequence). Here the CDR3 reads CSAPTANQETQYF. The CDR3 DNA sequence: TGCAGTGCTCCGACGGCGAACCAAGAGACCCAGTACTTC.

With respect to this clonotype: At one of its ends the junction is not consistent with the germline gene, which may arise from a read error. The rearrangement links TRBV3-1 to TRBJ2-5; 9 bases map to TRBD1. CDR3 size: 12 residues. Germline V CDR1 and CDR2: LGHDT, YNNKEL (reference sequence). CDR3 nucleotides: TGTACCAGCAGCCCTTACAGGGGGCAGCAGTACTTC. Amino acid sequence: CTSSPYRGQQYF.

This chain links TRBV9 with TRBJ2-3, with 10 positions matching TRBD1. The CDR3 extends over 16 amino acids. Germline assignment: CDR1 SGDLS and CDR2 YYNGEE. The ends lost 3 bases at V and 3 bases at J; junction bases unmatched: 7. The CDR3 DNA reads TGTGCCAGCAGCGCGGGGACAGGGGAGTTTACAGATACGCAGTATTTT. Its protein is CASSAGTGEFTDTQYF.